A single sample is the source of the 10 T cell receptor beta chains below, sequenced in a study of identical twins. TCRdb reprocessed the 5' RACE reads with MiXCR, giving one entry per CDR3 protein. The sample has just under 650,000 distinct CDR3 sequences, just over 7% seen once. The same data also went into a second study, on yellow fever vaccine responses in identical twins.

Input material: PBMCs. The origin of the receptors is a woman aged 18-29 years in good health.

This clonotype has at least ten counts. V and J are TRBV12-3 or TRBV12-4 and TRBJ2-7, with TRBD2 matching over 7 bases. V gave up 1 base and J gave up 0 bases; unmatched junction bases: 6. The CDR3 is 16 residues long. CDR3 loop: CASSLGLADPSYEQYF. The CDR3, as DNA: TGTGCCAGCAGTTTAGGGCTAGCGGACCCCTCCTACGAGCAGTACTTC.

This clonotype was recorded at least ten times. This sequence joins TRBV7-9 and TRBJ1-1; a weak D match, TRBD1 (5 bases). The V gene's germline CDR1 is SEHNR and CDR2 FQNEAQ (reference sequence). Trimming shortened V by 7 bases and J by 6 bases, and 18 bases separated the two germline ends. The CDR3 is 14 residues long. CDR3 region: CASTHRGESAEAFF. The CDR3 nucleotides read TGTGCCAGCACCCACCGGGGGGAATCGGCTGAAGCTTTCTTT.

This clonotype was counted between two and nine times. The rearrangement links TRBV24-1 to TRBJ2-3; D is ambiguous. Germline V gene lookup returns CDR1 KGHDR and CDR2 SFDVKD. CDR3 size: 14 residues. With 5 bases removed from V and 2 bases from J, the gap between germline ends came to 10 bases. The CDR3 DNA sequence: TGTGCCACCAGTGCCCGACAAGACACAGATACGCAGTATTTT. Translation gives CATSARQDTDTQYF.

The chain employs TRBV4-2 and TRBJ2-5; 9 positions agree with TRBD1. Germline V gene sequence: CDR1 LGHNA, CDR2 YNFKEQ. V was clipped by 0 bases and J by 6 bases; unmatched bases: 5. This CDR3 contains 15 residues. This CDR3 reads CASSQEQGAVKTQYF. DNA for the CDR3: TGTGCCAGCAGCCAAGAACAGGGGGCTGTGAAGACCCAGTACTTC.

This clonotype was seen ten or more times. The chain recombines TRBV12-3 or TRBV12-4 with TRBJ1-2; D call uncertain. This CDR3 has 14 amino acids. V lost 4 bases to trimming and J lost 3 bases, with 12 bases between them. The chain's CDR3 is CASSSPAVDYGYTF. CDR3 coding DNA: TGTGCCAGCAGTTCCCCTGCAGTAGACTATGGCTACACCTTC.

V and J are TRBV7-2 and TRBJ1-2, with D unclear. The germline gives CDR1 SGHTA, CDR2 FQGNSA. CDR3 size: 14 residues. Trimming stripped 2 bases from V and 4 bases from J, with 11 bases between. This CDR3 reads CASSLFPASYGYTF. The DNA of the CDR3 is TGTGCCAGCAGCTTATTTCCGGCTTCCTATGGCTACACCTTC.

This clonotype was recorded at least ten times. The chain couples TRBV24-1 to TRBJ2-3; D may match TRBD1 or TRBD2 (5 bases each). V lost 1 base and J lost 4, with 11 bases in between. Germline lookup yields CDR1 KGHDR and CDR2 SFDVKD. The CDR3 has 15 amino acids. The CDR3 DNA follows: TGTGCCACCAGTGATTTCGGGGCGTTATCAGATACGCAGTATTTT. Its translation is CATSDFGALSDTQYF.

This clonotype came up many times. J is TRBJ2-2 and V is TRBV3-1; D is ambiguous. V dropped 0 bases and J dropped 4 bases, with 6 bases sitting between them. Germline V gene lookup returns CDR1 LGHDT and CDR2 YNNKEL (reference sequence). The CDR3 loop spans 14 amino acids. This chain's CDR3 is CASSQDHRTGELFF. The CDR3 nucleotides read TGTGCCAGCAGCCAAGATCACCGCACCGGGGAGCTGTTTTTT.

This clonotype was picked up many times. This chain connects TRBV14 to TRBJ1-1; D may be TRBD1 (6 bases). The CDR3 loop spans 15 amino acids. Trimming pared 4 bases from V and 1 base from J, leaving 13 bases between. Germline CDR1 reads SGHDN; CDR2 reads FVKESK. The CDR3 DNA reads TGTGCCAGCAGCCGTTCAGGGGCGTCGAACACTGAAGCTTTCTTT. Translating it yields CASSRSGASNTEAFF.

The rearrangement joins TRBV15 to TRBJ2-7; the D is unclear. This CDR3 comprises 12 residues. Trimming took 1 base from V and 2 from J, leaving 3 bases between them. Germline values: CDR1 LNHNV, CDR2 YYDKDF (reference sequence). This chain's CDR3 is CATSRGAYEQYF. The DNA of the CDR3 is TGTGCCACCAGCAGAGGTGCCTACGAGCAGTACTTC. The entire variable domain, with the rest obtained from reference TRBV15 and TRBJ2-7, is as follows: DAMVIQNPRYQVTQFGKPVTLSCSQTLNHNVMYWYQQKSSQAPKLLFHYYDKDFNNEADTPDNFQSRRPNTSFCFLDIRSPGLGDTAMYLCATSRGAYEQYFGPGTRLTVT.